These 23 T cell receptor beta chains were sequenced from one sample in a study of OX40 agonist ivuxolimab in advanced cancers. Generated by immunoSEQ multiplex PCR, the TCRdb table keeps only in-frame clones and is missing some. The data show about 61,000 clones, with about 88% seen just once and about 1.2% held by the top ten. The sample consisted of CD4+ or CD8+ T cells sorted from blood, taken in a trial of the OX40 agonist ivuxolimab. The receptors were sampled from an adult with an advanced solid tumor such as melanoma, head and neck, liver or kidney cancer.

V usage is TRBV10-1 and J usage is TRBJ2-7; no clear D gene. Germline values: CDR1 WNHNN, CDR2 SYGVQD (reference sequence). The CDR3 is made up of 9 amino acids. The CDR3 reads CDRMRSRYF. CDR3 nucleotides: TGCGACCGAATGAGGAGTCGGTACTTC.

V is TRBV5-6 and J is TRBJ1-5, with D possibly matching TRBD1 (5 bases). The CDR3 has 15 residues. With 2 bases removed from V and 2 bases from J, the gap between germline ends came to 11 bases. Germline V gene lookup returns CDR1 SGHDT and CDR2 YYEEEE. CDR3 in DNA: TGTGCCAGCAGCTTCCAGGCCAGGGGCAATCAGCCCCAGCATTTT. Encoded protein: CASSFQARGNQPQHF.

The chain employs TRBV29-1 and TRBJ2-3; D may be TRBD1 or TRBD2 (6 bases each). The CDR3 is made up of 19 amino acids. Deletions cut 4 bases from V and 0 bases from J, with 26 bases between. The germline V gene encodes CDR1 SQVTM and CDR2 ANQGSEA. CDR3 protein: CSVGGAGGGPTVSTDTQYF. CDR3 DNA: TGCAGCGTTGGGGGGGCCGGTGGCGGACCAACCGTAAGCACAGATACGCAGTATTTT.

This clone appeared once. This chain joins TRBV10-3 and TRBJ1-2; D may be TRBD1 (6 bases). Trimming took 4 bases from V and 5 from J, leaving 8 bases between them. This CDR3 comprises 12 residues. CDR1 ENHRY and CDR2 SYGVKD come from the germline V gene. DNA of the CDR3: TGTGCCATCAGTGCCCAGGGGTATGGCTACACCTTC. Its protein is CAISAQGYGYTF.

The genes are TRBV27 and TRBJ2-1, with TRBD1 matching over 9 bases. This CDR3 comprises 14 residues. V gave up 5 bases and J gave up 8 bases; unmatched junction bases: 7. CDR1 MNHEY and CDR2 SMNVEV come from the germline V gene (reference sequence). The CDR3 nucleotides read TGTGCCAGCAGTGCCGGGACAGGGTTCGATGAGCAGTTCTTC. This encodes CASSAGTGFDEQFF.

The chain has TRBV5-1 and TRBJ2-7; D is perhaps TRBD1 (5 bases). Trimming left V 6 bases short and J 4 bases short, with 26 bases between. Germline-derived CDR1 and CDR2 are SGHRS and YFSETQ. This CDR3 is built from 17 residues. The CDR3 coding sequence is TGCGCCAGCACCCACGCGACGTTAACGACAGATACATACGAGCAGTACTTC. Its translation: CASTHATLTTDTYEQYF.

The chain carries TRBV9 and TRBJ2-3, with TRBD2 matching over 14 bases. V shed 0 bases and J 0 bases; nucleotides not matched to a gene: 9. The CDR3 covers 20 residues. Looked up from germline, CDR1 is SGDLS and CDR2 is YYNGEE. CDR3 sequence reads: CASSVGTSGGLGFSTDTQYF. The DNA for the CDR3 is TGTGCCAGCAGCGTAGGGACTAGCGGGGGGTTGGGATTTAGCACAGATACGCAGTATTTT.

The chain carries TRBV2 and TRBJ2-7, with D perhaps matching TRBD1 (5 bases). Trimming took 6 bases from V and 3 from J, leaving 6 bases between them. CDR3 size: 11 residues. Germline V lookup: CDR1 SNHLY, CDR2 FYNNEI. The CDR3 DNA follows: TGTGCCAGCAGCCAGGGCTACGAGCAGTACTTC. It yields the protein CASSQGYEQYF. Variable domain in full (rest from reference TRBV2 and TRBJ2-7): EPEVTQTPSHQVTQMGQEVILRCVPISNHLYFYWYRQILGQKVEFLVSFYNNEISEKSEIFDDQFSVERPDGSNFTLKIRSTKLEDSAMYFCASSQGYEQYFGPGTRLTVT.

The chain couples TRBV7-8 to TRBJ1-3; D uncertain. The CDR3 has 14 residues. Trimming cost V 2 bases and J 0 bases, with 5 bases left between them. The germline CDR1 and CDR2 sequences are SGHVS and FQNEAQ. Here the CDR3 DNA reads TGTGCCAGCAGCTTACAACGCTCTGGAAACACCATATATTTT. Its translation is CASSLQRSGNTIYF.

The J gene is TRBJ1-2, the V gene TRBV19, with a tentative D call TRBD1 (5 bases). Trimming shortened V by 8 bases and J by 4 bases, and 17 bases separated the two germline ends. Germline lookup yields CDR1 LNHDA and CDR2 SQIVND (reference sequence). The length of the CDR3 is 14 residues. The CDR3 DNA reads TGTGCCAGTCGACAAACGTGGGGGGGCTATGGCTACACCTTC. Its translation: CASRQTWGGYGYTF.

The rearrangement joins TRBV18 to TRBJ1-1, with TRBD1 identical over 9 bases. The CDR3 runs to 15 residues. V lost 3 bases, J lost 3 bases, and 5 bases stayed unmatched. Germline V gene lookup returns CDR1 KGHSH and CDR2 LQKENI. CDR3 residues: CASSPGQGAYTEAFF. In DNA form, the CDR3 reads TGTGCCAGCTCACCGGGACAGGGCGCGTACACTGAAGCTTTCTTT. Complete variable domain (other parts from reference TRBV18 and TRBJ1-1): NAGVMQNPRHLVRRRGQEARLRCSPMKGHSHVYWYRQLPEEGLKFMVYLQKENIIDESGMPKERFSAEFPKEGPSILRIQQVVRGDSAAYFCASSPGQGAYTEAFFGQGTRLTVV.

This clone appeared a single time. The chain carries TRBV25-1 and TRBJ1-2, with D possibly matching TRBD1 (5 bases). Germline V CDR1 and CDR2: MGHDK, SYGVNS. The CDR3 is made up of 17 amino acids. V lost 1 base, J lost 4 bases, and 19 bases lay in between. The CDR3 nucleotides are TGTGCCAGCAGTGAATGGGGTCACTTGGGGGATGGCTATGGCTACACCTTC. This encodes CASSEWGHLGDGYGYTF.

The CDR3 bases are TGTGCCAGCAGTCGGGGGGTGTTTGGAAACACCATATATTTT. Amino acid sequence: CASSRGVFGNTIYF. V usage is TRBV6-5 and J usage is TRBJ1-3, with a tentative D call TRBD1 (5 bases). The germline gives CDR1 MNHEY, CDR2 SVGAGI. The CDR3 spans 14 residues. The V end lost 5 bases, the J end lost 3 bases, and 11 bases lay between the germline ends.

CDR3 DNA sequence: TGCGCCAGCAGCTCCGGACAGTCCTATGGCTACACCTTC. This codes for CASSSGQSYGYTF. The rearrangement links TRBV5-1 to TRBJ1-2, with D perhaps matching TRBD1 (6 bases). The CDR3 length is 13 residues. Trimming removed 3 bases at V and 4 bases at J, with 10 bases between. Per the germline V gene, CDR1 is SGHRS and CDR2 is YFSETQ.

V is TRBV14 and J is TRBJ1-3; D might be TRBD1 (5 bases). The germline V and J ends were trimmed by 2 bases and 0 bases, with 11 bases remaining between them. This CDR3 region has 16 residues. Germline assignment: CDR1 SGHDN and CDR2 FVKESK. The CDR3 spells CASSQKQDLSGNTIYF. In nucleotides, the CDR3 is TGTGCCAGCAGCCAAAAACAGGACCTCTCTGGAAACACCATATATTTT.

The V gene is TRBV2, the J gene TRBJ2-5; 11 bases line up with TRBD1. This CDR3 has 16 amino acids. Germline V gene sequence: CDR1 SNHLY, CDR2 FYNNEI. Trimming cost V 6 bases and J 1 base; bases outside gene matches: 7. The CDR3 reads CASSDGQGAFQETQYF. DNA for the CDR3: TGTGCCAGCAGCGACGGACAGGGGGCCTTCCAAGAGACCCAGTACTTC.

The chain links TRBV5-1 to TRBJ1-5; TRBD1 is a possible D gene (6 bases). Deletions cut 4 bases from V and 7 bases from J, with 15 bases between. This CDR3 comprises 14 residues. Looked up from germline, CDR1 is SGHRS and CDR2 is YFSETQ. The CDR3 protein is CASSERGGAQPQHF. In DNA, the CDR3 is TGCGCCAGCAGCGAAAGAGGGGGGGCGCAGCCCCAGCATTTT.

The chain employs TRBV11-2 and TRBJ1-5, with D possibly TRBD1 on 6 matching bases. Deletions cut 4 bases from V and 0 bases from J, with 16 bases between. Germline V lookup: CDR1 SGHAT, CDR2 FQNNGV. This CDR3 region has 17 residues. CDR3 residues: CASSSQTGTSSNQPQHF. The CDR3 region has the DNA TGTGCCAGCAGCTCTCAGACAGGAACAAGTAGCAATCAGCCCCAGCATTTT. Full variable domain (rest looked up from reference TRBV11-2 and TRBJ1-5): EAGVAQSPRYKIIEKRQSVAFWCNPISGHATLYWYQQILGQGPKLLIQFQNNGVVDDSQLPKDRFSAERLKGVDSTLKIQPAKLEDSAVYLCASSSQTGTSSNQPQHFGDGTRLSIL.

This sequence joins TRBV7-7 and TRBJ2-6; D remains unclear. The length of the CDR3 is 17 residues. V was pared by 5 bases and J by 5 bases, with 19 bases between. Germline V gene data show CDR1 as SSHAT and CDR2 as FNYEAQ (reference sequence). CDR3 protein: CASSNSLPQSRANVLTF. CDR3 nucleotide sequence: TGTGCCAGCAGCAATAGTCTGCCACAAAGTCGGGCCAACGTCCTGACTTTC.

V gene TRBV7-9 combines with J gene TRBJ2-6, with D perhaps TRBD1 (5 bases). Trimming cost V 8 bases and J 4 bases, with 15 bases left between them. The CDR3 extends over 15 amino acids. CDR1 is SEHNR and CDR2 is FQNEAQ in the germline V gene (reference sequence). CDR3 nucleotides: TGTGCCAGCGCCGTTGGGGCAGCGGGGGCCAACGTCCTGACTTTC. This translates into CASAVGAAGANVLTF.

V usage is TRBV11-2 and J usage is TRBJ2-1, with 11 nucleotides matching TRBD2. V was pared by 1 base and J by 15 bases, with 11 bases of the junction left unmatched. Germline V gene data show CDR1 as SGHAT and CDR2 as FQNNGV. The CDR3 sequence is 15 residues long. The CDR3: CASSLGLAGGFVVFF. The CDR3 nucleotides read TGTGCCAGCAGCTTAGGCCTAGCGGGGGGTTTCGTTGTGTTCTTC.

This clone was seen a few times. The chain has TRBV6-5 and TRBJ2-2; 8 bases match TRBD1. The CDR3 has 14 amino acids. V shed 7 bases and J 5 bases; nucleotides not matched to a gene: 6. Germline V lookup: CDR1 MNHEY, CDR2 SVGAGI. CDR3 loop: CASTGDRLTGELFF. The DNA of the CDR3 is TGTGCCAGCACCGGGGACAGGTTGACCGGGGAGCTGTTTTTT.

The chain has TRBV5-1 and TRBJ1-2; 9 bases align to TRBD1. This CDR3 spans 16 amino acids. V lost 0 bases, J lost 6 bases, and 9 bases stayed unmatched. Germline V lookup: CDR1 SGHRS, CDR2 YFSETQ. The CDR3 reads CASSLAIGQGTNGYTF. The CDR3 coding sequence is TGCGCCAGCAGCTTGGCGATAGGACAGGGGACGAATGGCTACACCTTC.